This T cell receptor (beta chain) was identified during a study of blood T cell repertoires in COVID-19. Per the original methods: The authors estimated nucleated cell counts from reference gene primer amplification. Generated by immunoSEQ multiplex PCR, the TCRdb table keeps only in-frame clones and is missing some. The V and J calls and clone size are taken from that table; D and trimming were inferred from the DNA. The table lists 200,000 to 250,000 clones, 90% of them singletons. Losses at the gene ends were 0 bases for V and 3 bases for J; bases not matched to a gene: 3. This CDR3 has 15 amino acids. The germline V gene has CDR1 SGHNT and CDR2 YYREEE (reference sequence).

The chain couples TRBV5-4 to TRBJ2-3, with 8 bases lining up with TRBD2. The sample comprised PBMCs or T cells enriched from blood (not recorded which). The TCR originated in a man over 45 who had been exposed to COVID-19. The DNA of the CDR3 is TGTGCCAGCAGCTTGGTAGCGGGAACAACAGATACGCAGTATTTT. It encodes CASSLVAGTTDTQYF.